At least ten counts were recorded for the clone carrying this TCR beta chain. TCRdb analysed the 5' RACE reads with MiXCR anew, one entry per CDR3 protein. The table has roughly 58,000 distinct CDR3 sequences, roughly 6.2% seen once. This sample was included in a study of early T cells in non-severe SARS-CoV-2 infection. Trimming stripped 3 bases from V and 10 bases from J, with 11 bases between. The germline V gene encodes CDR1 SQVTM and CDR2 ANQGSEA. This CDR3 has 11 residues. The material sequenced was whole blood. The chain couples TRBV29-1 to TRBJ2-3, with D perhaps being TRBD1 or TRBD2 (5 bases each). This TCR came from an adult who was a healthcare worker with PCR-confirmed SARS-CoV-2 infection or an uninfected control (not recorded which). The CDR3 is CSVERGPAQYF. As DNA, the CDR3 is TGCAGCGTTGAGAGGGGACCCGCGCAGTATTTT.